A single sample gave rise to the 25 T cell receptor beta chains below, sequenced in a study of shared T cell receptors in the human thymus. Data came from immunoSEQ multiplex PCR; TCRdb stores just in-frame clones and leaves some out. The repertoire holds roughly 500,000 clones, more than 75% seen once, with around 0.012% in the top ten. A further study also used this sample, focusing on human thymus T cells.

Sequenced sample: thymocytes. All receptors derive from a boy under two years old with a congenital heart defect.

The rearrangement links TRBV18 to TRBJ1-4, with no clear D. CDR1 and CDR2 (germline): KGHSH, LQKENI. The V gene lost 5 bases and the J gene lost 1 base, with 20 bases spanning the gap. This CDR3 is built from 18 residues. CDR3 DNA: TGTGCCAGCTCATCCCTCGATGAGGGCGGAGGAACTAATGAAAAACTGTTTTTT. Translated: CASSSLDEGGGTNEKLFF.

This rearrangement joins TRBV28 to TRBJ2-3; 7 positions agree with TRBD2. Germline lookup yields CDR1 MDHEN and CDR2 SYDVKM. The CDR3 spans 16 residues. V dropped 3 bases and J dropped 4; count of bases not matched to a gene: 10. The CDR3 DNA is TGTGCCAGCAGTTTGGGTCGCGGGAGAGGGGCAGATACGCAGTATTTT. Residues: CASSLGRGRGADTQYF.

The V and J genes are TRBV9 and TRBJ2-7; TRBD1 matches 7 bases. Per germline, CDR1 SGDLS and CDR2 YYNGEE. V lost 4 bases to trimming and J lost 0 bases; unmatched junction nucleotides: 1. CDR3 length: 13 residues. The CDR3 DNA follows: TGTGCCAGCAGCCGGACAGGCTCCTACGAGCAGTACTTC. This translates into CASSRTGSYEQYF.

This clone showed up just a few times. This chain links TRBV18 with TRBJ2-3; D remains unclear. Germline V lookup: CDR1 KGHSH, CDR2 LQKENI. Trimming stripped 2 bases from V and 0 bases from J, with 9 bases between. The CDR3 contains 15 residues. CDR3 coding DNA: TGTGCCAGCTCACCAGAAGCGAACAGCACAGATACGCAGTATTTT. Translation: CASSPEANSTDTQYF.

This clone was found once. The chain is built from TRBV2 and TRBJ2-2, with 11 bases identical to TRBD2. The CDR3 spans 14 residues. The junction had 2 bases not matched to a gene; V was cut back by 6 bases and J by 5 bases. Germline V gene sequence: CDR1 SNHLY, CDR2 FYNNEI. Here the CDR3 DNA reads TGTGCCAGCAGGGGACTAGCGGAAACCGGGGAGCTGTTTTTT. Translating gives CASRGLAETGELFF.

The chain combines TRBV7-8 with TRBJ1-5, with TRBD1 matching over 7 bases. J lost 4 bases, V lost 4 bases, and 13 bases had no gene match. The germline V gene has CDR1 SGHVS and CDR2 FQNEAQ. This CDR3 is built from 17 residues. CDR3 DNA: TGTGCCAGCAGCTCTTGGATACAGGGGCGGCTAAATCAGCCCCAGCATTTT. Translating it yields CASSSWIQGRLNQPQHF.

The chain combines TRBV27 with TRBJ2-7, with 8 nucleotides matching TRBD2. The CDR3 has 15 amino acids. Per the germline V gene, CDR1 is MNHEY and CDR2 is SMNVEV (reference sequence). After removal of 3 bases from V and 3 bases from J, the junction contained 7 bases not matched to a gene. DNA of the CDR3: TGTGCCAGCAGTTTGTCTAGCGGGCCTCTCTACGAGCAGTACTTC. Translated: CASSLSSGPLYEQYF.

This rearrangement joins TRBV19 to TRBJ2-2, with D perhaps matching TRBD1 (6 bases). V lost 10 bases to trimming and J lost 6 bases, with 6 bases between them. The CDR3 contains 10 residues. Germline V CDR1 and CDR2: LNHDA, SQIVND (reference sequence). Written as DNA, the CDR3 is TGTGCCACAGGGGCCGGGGAGCTGTTTTTT. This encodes CATGAGELFF.

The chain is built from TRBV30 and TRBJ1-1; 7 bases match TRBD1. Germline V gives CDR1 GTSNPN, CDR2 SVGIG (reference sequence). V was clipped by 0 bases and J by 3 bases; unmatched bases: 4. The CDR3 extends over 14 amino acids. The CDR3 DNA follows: TGTGCCTGGAGTGTAAGACAGGGAGACACTGAAGCTTTCTTT. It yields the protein CAWSVRQGDTEAFF. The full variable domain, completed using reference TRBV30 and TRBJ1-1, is SQTIHQWPATLVQPVGSPLSLECTVEGTSNPNLYWYRQAAGRGLQLLFYSVGIGQISSEVPQNLSASRPQDRQFILSSKKLLLSDSGFYLCAWSVRQGDTEAFFGQGTRLTVV.

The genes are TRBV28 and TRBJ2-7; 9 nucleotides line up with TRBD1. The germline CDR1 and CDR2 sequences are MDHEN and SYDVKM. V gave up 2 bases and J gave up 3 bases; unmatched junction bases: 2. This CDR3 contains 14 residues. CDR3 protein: CASSLRDRDYEQYF. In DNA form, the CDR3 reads TGTGCCAGCAGTTTAAGGGACAGGGACTACGAGCAGTACTTC. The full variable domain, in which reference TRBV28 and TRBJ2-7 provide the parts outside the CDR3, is DVKVTQSSRYLVKRTGEKVFLECVQDMDHENMFWYRQDPGLGLRLIYFSYDVKMKEKGDIPEGYSVSREKKERFSLILESASTNQTSMYLCASSLRDRDYEQYFGPGTRLTVT.

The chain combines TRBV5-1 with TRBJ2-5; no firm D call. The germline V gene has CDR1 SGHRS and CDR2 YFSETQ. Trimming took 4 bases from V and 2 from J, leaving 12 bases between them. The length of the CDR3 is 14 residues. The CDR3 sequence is CASSPRLTQETQYF. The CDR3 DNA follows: TGCGCCAGCAGCCCGAGGCTTACTCAAGAGACCCAGTACTTC.

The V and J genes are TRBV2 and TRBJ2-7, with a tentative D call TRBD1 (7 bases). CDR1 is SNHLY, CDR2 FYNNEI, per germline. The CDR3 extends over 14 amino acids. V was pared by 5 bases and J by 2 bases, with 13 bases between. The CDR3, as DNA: TGTGCCAGCAGTCGGCGGGGACAGACCTACGAGCAGTACTTC. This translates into CASSRRGQTYEQYF.

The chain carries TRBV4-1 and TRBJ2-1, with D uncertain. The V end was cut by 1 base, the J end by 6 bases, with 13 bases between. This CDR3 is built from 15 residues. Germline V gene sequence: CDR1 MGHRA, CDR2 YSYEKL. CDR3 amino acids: CASSQGPRLLNEQFF. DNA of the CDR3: TGCGCCAGCAGCCAAGGTCCGAGGCTCCTCAATGAGCAGTTCTTC.

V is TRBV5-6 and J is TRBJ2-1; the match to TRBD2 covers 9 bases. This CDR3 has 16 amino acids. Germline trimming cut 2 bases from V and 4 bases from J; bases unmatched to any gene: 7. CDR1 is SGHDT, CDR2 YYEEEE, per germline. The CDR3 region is CASSFGREGDYNEQFF. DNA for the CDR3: TGTGCCAGCAGCTTTGGGCGGGAGGGCGATTACAATGAGCAGTTCTTC. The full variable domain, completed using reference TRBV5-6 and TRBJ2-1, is DAGVTQSPTHLIKTRGQQVTLRCSPKSGHDTVSWYQQALGQGPQFIFQYYEEEERQRGNFPDRFSGHQFPNYSSELNVNALLLGDSALYLCASSFGREGDYNEQFFGPGTRLTVL.

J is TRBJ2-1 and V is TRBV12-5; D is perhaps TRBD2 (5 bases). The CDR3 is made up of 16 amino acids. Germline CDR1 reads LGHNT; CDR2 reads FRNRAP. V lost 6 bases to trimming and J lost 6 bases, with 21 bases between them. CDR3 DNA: TGTGCTAGTGGGGCGGGTCGAGGGAGAGGCTTCAATGAGCAGTTCTTC. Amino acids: CASGAGRGRGFNEQFF.

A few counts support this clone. CDR3 coding DNA: TGCGCCAGCAGCGGGGGATGGGGGGGTGATGTCTCTGGGGCCAACGTCCTGACTTTC. Residues: CASSGGWGGDVSGANVLTF. V gene TRBV4-1 combines with J gene TRBJ2-6; TRBD2 matches 7 bases. The CDR3 spans 19 residues. J lost 0 bases, V lost 5 bases, and 13 bases had no gene match. Per germline, CDR1 MGHRA and CDR2 YSYEKL.

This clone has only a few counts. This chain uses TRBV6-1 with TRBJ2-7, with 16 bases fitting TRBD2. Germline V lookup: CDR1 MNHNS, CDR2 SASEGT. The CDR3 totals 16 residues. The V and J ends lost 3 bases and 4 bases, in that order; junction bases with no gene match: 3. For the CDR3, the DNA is TGTGCCAGCAGTGAGGGACTAGCGGGAGGGCCATACGAGCAGTACTTC. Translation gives CASSEGLAGGPYEQYF.

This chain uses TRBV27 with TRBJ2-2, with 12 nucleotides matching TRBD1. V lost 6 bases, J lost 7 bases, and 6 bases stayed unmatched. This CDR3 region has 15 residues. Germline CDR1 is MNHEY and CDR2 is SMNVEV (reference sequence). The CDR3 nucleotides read TGTGCCAGCAGACCCCGGGACAGGGGGCGCGGGGAGCTGTTTTTT. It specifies CASRPRDRGRGELFF.

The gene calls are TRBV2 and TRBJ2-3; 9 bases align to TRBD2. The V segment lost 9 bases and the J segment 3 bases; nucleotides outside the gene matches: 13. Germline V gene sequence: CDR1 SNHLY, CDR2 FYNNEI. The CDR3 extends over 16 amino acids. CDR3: CARTPTREGTTDTQYF. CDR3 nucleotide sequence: TGTGCCAGAACCCCAACGCGGGAGGGAACAACAGATACGCAGTATTTT.

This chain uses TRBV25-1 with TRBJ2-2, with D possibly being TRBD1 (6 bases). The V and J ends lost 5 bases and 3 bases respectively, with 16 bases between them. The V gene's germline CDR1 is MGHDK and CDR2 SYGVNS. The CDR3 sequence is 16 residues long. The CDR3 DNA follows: TGTGCCAGCAGTAACTGGGGGCAGGGGTACACCGGGGAGCTGTTTTTT. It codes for CASSNWGQGYTGELFF.

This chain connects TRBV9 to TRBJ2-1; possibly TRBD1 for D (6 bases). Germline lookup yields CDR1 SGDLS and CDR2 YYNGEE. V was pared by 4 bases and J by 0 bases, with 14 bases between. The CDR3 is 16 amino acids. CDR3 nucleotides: TGTGCCAGCAGCCCCGCCGGGACACGCTCCTACAATGAGCAGTTCTTC. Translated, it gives CASSPAGTRSYNEQFF.

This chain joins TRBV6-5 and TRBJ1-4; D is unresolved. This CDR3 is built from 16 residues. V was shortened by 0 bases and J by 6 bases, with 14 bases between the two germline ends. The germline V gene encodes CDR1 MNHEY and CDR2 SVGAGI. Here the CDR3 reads CASSYSPGSSYEKLFF. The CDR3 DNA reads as TGTGCCAGCAGTTACTCTCCTGGCAGTAGCTATGAAAAACTGTTTTTT.

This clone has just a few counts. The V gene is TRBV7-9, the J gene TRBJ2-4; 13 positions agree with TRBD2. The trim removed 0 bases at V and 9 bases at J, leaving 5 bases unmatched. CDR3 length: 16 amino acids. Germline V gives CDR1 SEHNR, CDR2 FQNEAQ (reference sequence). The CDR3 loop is CASSLALAGGPGIQYF. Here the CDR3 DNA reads TGTGCCAGCAGCTTAGCACTAGCGGGAGGGCCGGGCATTCAGTACTTC.

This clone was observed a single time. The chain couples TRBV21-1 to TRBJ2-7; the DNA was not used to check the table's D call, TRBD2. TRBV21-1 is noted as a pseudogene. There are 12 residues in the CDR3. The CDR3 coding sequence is TGTGCCAGCTCCTGGAGCTCCTACGAGCAGTACTTC. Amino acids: CASSWSSYEQYF.

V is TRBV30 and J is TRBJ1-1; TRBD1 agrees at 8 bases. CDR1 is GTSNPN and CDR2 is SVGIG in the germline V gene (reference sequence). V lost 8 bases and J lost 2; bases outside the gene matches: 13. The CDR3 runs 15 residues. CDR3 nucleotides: TGTGCCGGGGGGGGCAGGGGGCAATTAAACACTGAAGCTTTCTTT. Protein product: CAGGGRGQLNTEAFF.